This TCR beta chain derives from a study of OX40 agonist ivuxolimab in advanced cancers. Study-level background: Averaging 60 years in age, with a range of about 20 to 90, the cohort was about 83% male.

Some clones are missing from TCRdb's copy, which holds only in-frame ones; the method was immunoSEQ multiplex PCR. The data show roughly 71,000 clones, approximately 88% seen once. Trimming removed 0 bases at V and 0 bases at J, with 4 bases between. Germline CDR1 SGHNT, CDR2 YYREEE (reference sequence). The CDR3 totals 14 residues. This chain uses TRBV5-4 with TRBJ1-3; unclear D gene. The sequence came from an adult with an advanced solid tumor such as melanoma, head and neck, liver or kidney cancer. This sample comprised CD4+ or CD8+ T cells sorted from blood, obtained in a trial of the OX40 agonist ivuxolimab. The CDR3 loop is CASSLAGSGNTIYF. The CDR3 DNA reads as TGTGCCAGCAGCTTGGCGGGCTCTGGAAACACCATATATTTT. Full variable domain (rest looked up from reference TRBV5-4 and TRBJ1-3): ETGVTQSPTHLIKTRGQQVTLRCSSQSGHNTVSWYQQALGQGPQFIFQYYREEENGRGNFPPRFSGLQFPNYSSELNVNALELDDSALYLCASSLAGSGNTIYFGEGSWLTVV.